These 7 T cell receptor beta chains were sequenced from one sample in a study of blood T cell repertoires in COVID-19. This table comes from immunoSEQ multiplex PCR, and its TCRdb copy is limited to in-frame clones, with some not included. The data contain 210,000 or so clones, around 88% of them singletons. Sample: peripheral blood. Source of these receptors: a man aged 18-30 years with active or convalescent COVID-19.

CDR3 amino acids: CASSFKGGLTPLHF. The DNA for the CDR3 is TGTGCCAGCAGCTTCAAAGGGGGCTTGACACCCCTCCACTTT. The V gene is TRBV5-6, the J gene TRBJ1-6; 7 bases are a match to TRBD1. CDR3 length equals 14 residues. Germline CDR1 is SGHDT and CDR2 is YYEEEE. V shed 2 bases, J shed 11 bases, and the junction held 7 bases outside the gene matches.

The genes are TRBV6-4 and TRBJ2-1; maybe TRBD1 (6 bases). CDR3 length equals 14 residues. V was shortened by 6 bases and J by 9 bases, with 18 bases between the two germline ends. CDR1 is MRHNA and CDR2 is SNTAGT in the germline V gene. CDR3 DNA sequence: TGTGCCAGCAGCCGAAACAGGGAAAATGGTGAGCAGTTCTTC. This sequence encodes CASSRNRENGEQFF.

The CDR3 loop reads CASSYSKTGGEAFF. For the CDR3, the DNA is TGTGCCAGCAGTTACTCGAAAACGGGGGGTGAAGCTTTCTTT. This chain links TRBV6-6 with TRBJ1-1, with D maybe TRBD1 (5 bases). The CDR3 runs to 14 residues. The V end lost 0 bases, the J end lost 7 bases, and 12 bases lay between the germline ends. Looked up from germline, CDR1 is MNHNY and CDR2 is SVGAGI (reference sequence).

The chain is built from TRBV7-9 and TRBJ1-4; maybe TRBD1 (6 bases). The germline CDR1 and CDR2 sequences are SEHNR and FQNEAQ (reference sequence). The CDR3 has 15 residues. The V gene lost 5 bases and the J gene lost 4 bases, with 14 bases spanning the gap. The CDR3, as DNA: TGTGCCAGCAGCCCAGGGGACGGATATAATGAAAAACTGTTTTTT. This codes for CASSPGDGYNEKLFF.

The rearrangement joins TRBV28 to TRBJ2-5; D might be TRBD2 (6 bases). Trimming removed 3 bases at V and 5 bases at J, with 10 bases between. Germline V gene data show CDR1 as MDHEN and CDR2 as SYDVKM. The CDR3 is 13 residues long. CDR3 sequence: CASSFGGAETQYF. The CDR3 DNA reads TGTGCCAGCAGTTTTGGAGGGGCGGAGACCCAGTACTTC.

The rearrangement links TRBV18 to TRBJ1-3; possible D gene TRBD1, 6 bases. Germline values: CDR1 KGHSH, CDR2 LQKENI. The CDR3 sequence is 14 residues long. V gave up 5 bases and J gave up 9 bases, with 17 bases separating them. This chain's CDR3 is CASSGRTEVGTIYF. In DNA form, the CDR3 reads TGTGCCAGCTCAGGCCGGACAGAAGTCGGCACCATATATTTT. The full variable domain, with the rest looked up from reference TRBV18 and TRBJ1-3, is NAGVMQNPRHLVRRRGQEARLRCSPMKGHSHVYWYRQLPEEGLKFMVYLQKENIIDESGMPKERFSAEFPKEGPSILRIQQVVRGDSAAYFCASSGRTEVGTIYFGEGSWLTVV.

The V and J genes are TRBV19 and TRBJ2-1; no firm D call. The ends were cut back, 7 bases at V and 7 bases at J, with 17 bases in the middle. The germline gives CDR1 LNHDA, CDR2 SQIVND (reference sequence). The CDR3 sequence is 14 residues long. The CDR3, as DNA: TGTGCCAGTATCGGCCCAAACCCGAGGAATGAGCAGTTCTTC. It specifies CASIGPNPRNEQFF.